This T cell receptor (beta chain) is drawn from a study of CD8 T cells in Susac syndrome. Reverse transcription used about 0.45 to 1 ug RNA and random hexamers. Amplification of TCR beta CDR3 spanned 54 Vbeta and 13 Jbeta via immunoSEQ multiplex PCR. TCRdb fed the immunoSEQ multiplex PCR reads into MiXCR, producing one record per CDR3 protein. The sample records roughly 300,000 distinct CDR3 sequences, roughly 85% being singletons. This CDR3 contains 17 residues. V lost 3 bases to trimming and J lost 8 bases, with 23 bases between them. Germline CDR1 reads KGHSH; CDR2 reads LQKENI. CD8+ and CD4+ T cells from blood underwent TCR beta sequencing, which was carried out in a high-throughput format.

This chain links TRBV18 with TRBJ2-1, with D tentatively TRBD1 (6 bases). The specimen sequenced was CD8+ T cells from PBMCs. The receptor's source is a human donor with multiple sclerosis. The DNA of the CDR3 is TGTGCCAGCTCACCCGGGACAACTTTACTCATGTCGGATGAGCAGTTCTTC. Protein sequence: CASSPGTTLLMSDEQFF.